Described below is a single T cell receptor (beta chain) sequence and its context. The data were obtained in a study of blood T cell repertoires in COVID-19. Using immunoSEQ multiplex PCR, the repertoire was profiled, and TCRdb retains in-frame clones only, with some absent. The sample contains approximately 200,000 clones, roughly 87% of which appear only once. With 3 bases removed from V and 0 bases from J, the gap between germline ends came to 9 bases. Looked up from germline, CDR1 is SEHNR and CDR2 is FQNEAQ (reference sequence). The CDR3 length is 14 residues. This receptor was obtained from a man aged 40-50 years with active or convalescent COVID-19. This rearrangement joins TRBV7-9 to TRBJ2-7; D unresolved. The sequenced material came from peripheral blood. The CDR3 region has the DNA TGTGCCAGCAGCTTGGTGGGCTTCTCCTACGAGCAGTACTTC. It is translated as CASSLVGFSYEQYF.